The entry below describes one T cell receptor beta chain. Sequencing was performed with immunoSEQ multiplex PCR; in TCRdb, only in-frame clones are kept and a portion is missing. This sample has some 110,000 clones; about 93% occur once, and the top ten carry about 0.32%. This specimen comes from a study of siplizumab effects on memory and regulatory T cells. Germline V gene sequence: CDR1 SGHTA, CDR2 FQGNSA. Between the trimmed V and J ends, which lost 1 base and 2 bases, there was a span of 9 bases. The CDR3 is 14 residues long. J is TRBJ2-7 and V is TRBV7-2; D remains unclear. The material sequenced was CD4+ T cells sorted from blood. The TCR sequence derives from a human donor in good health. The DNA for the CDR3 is TGTGCCAGCAGCTTAGTTGCGCTAGCCTACGAGCAGTACTTC. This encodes CASSLVALAYEQYF.